Below, one T cell receptor (beta chain) is given with its context. Its target is unknown. The record originates from a study of metastatic and nonmetastatic thyroid tumors. Findings and caveats of the study: In blood and tumor, TCR beta diversity was reportedly significantly higher in malignant thyroid tumors than in benign nodules.

Before thyroid surgery, none of the patients had received any treatment. This CDR3 is built from 12 residues. The V gene's germline CDR1 is SGHRS and CDR2 YFSETQ. Between the trimmed V and J ends, which lost 6 bases and 6 bases, there was a span of 11 bases. TCRdb re-clonotyped the PCR reads via MiXCR. The repertoire holds 30,000 to 35,000 clones, 20% to 25% seen once, with around 3% in the top ten. The specimen sequenced was tumor tissue. The source of this sequence is a male donor with papillary thyroid cancer or a benign thyroid nodule (not recorded which). Some clones in this sample may be carry-over from other donors' samples. The chain has TRBV5-1 and TRBJ2-3; weak D call: TRBD1 (6 bases). The CDR3 sequence is CASIGGFDTQYF. The CDR3 DNA follows: TGCGCCAGCATAGGGGGTTTCGATACGCAGTATTTT.